This TCR beta chain was documented in a study of blood T cells in healthy people across ages. Regarding the study as a whole: Diversity estimates drawn from one million T cells were deemed underestimates. PBMCs left unsorted prevented a conclusive naive versus antigen-experienced comparison.

Using a J-beta primer mix together with a sample-barcoded 5' primer, a second PCR was run for roughly 6 to 11 cycles. All samples yielded 2.5 million or more CDR3-containing paired-end reads. Each CDR3 protein is one row after TCRdb ran MiXCR on the 5' RACE reads. The table has about 1 million distinct CDR3 sequences, less than 50% seen once. There were healthy Caucasian individuals from Russia, aged roughly 6 to 90, serving as donors. The CDR3 is 14 residues long. The V and J ends lost 5 bases and 0 bases respectively, with 13 bases between them. Germline V CDR1 and CDR2: DFQATT, SNEGSKA (reference sequence). This clonotype appeared once. The antigen remains unidentified.

The sample consisted of blood. This chain joins TRBV20-1 and TRBJ2-5, with a tentative D call TRBD2 (5 bases). This sequence was found in a woman in her fifties or sixties in good health. CDR3 amino acids: CSAPDYRYQETQYF. The CDR3 nucleotides read TGCAGTGCTCCAGACTACCGCTACCAAGAGACCCAGTACTTC.